This TCR beta chain is drawn from a study of shared clonotypes between healthy human individuals. Germline V gives CDR1 SGHTA, CDR2 FQGNSA. J lost 1 base, V lost 1 base, and 5 bases had no gene match. The CDR3 has 16 residues. Produced via immunoSEQ multiplex PCR; TCRdb's table is partial and in-frame only. This sample yields some 1,600,000 clones, of which 95% to 99% are seen a single time; approximately 0.44% belongs to the top ten. This clone was recorded once. The chain joins TRBV7-2 to TRBJ2-7, with 9 bases that match TRBD2. The sample taken for sequencing was naive CD4+ T cells sorted from blood. Subset noted: CD45RA+ positively selected. The receptor's source is a young man in good health. CDR3 in DNA: TGTGCCAGCAGCTTAGGGCCAGGACTAGCGTCCTACGAGCAGTACTTC. Translated: CASSLGPGLASYEQYF.